These 18 T cell receptor beta chains share one sample of origin, sequenced in a study of blood T cell repertoires in COVID-19. The table came from immunoSEQ multiplex PCR; TCRdb's copy has only in-frame clones and leaves some out. Of some 48,000 clones listed, over 85% are singletons. The sequenced material came from peripheral blood. The receptor set was obtained from a man between 60 and 75 years old with COVID-19, enrolled during active disease.

The chain links TRBV3-1 (or the pseudogene TRBV3-2) to TRBJ2-7; D is perhaps TRBD2 (6 bases). Trimming cost V 3 bases and J 7 bases, with 7 bases left between them. In germline, CDR1 is LGHDT, CDR2 YNNKEL (reference sequence). The CDR3 has 11 amino acids. CDR3: CASSQTREQYF. DNA of the CDR3: TGTGCCAGCAGCCAGACTAGGGAGCAGTACTTC.

CDR3 residues: CASSVQGHNTGELFF. CDR3 nucleotides: TGTGCCAGCAGCGTGCAGGGACACAACACCGGGGAGCTGTTTTTT. J is TRBJ2-2 and V is TRBV9; weak D call: TRBD1 (6 bases). The CDR3 runs 15 residues. The germline V gene has CDR1 SGDLS and CDR2 YYNGEE. Trimming took 2 bases from V and 2 from J, leaving 10 bases between them. The variable domain in full, completed from reference TRBV9 and TRBJ2-2, reads DSGVTQTPKHLITATGQRVTLRCSPRSGDLSVYWYQQSLDQGLQFLIQYYNGEERAKGNILERFSAQQFPDLHSELNLSSLELGDSALYFCASSVQGHNTGELFFGEGSRLTVL.

This chain uses TRBV5-4 with TRBJ2-7; 7 bases agree with TRBD2. The CDR3 consists of 14 residues. Germline lookup yields CDR1 SGHNT and CDR2 YYREEE (reference sequence). J was trimmed by 3 bases and V by 4 bases; bases with no gene match: 7. CDR3 amino acids: CASSAHPSGYEQYF. DNA for the CDR3: TGTGCCAGCAGCGCTCATCCTAGCGGCTACGAGCAGTACTTC. The whole variable domain, remainder taken from reference TRBV5-4 and TRBJ2-7, is ETGVTQSPTHLIKTRGQQVTLRCSSQSGHNTVSWYQQALGQGPQFIFQYYREEENGRGNFPPRFSGLQFPNYSSELNVNALELDDSALYLCASSAHPSGYEQYFGPGTRLTVT.

The CDR3 loop is CASSATPGGIGEQYF. The CDR3 bases are TGCGCCAGCAGTGCGACCCCAGGGGGTATCGGCGAGCAGTACTTC. This rearrangement joins TRBV10-1 to TRBJ2-7; 7 nucleotides align to TRBD1. Trimming at V came to 4 bases and at J to 6 bases, leaving 12 bases not matched to a gene. There are 15 residues in the CDR3. Germline assignment: CDR1 WNHNN and CDR2 SYGVQD (reference sequence).

The chain combines TRBV7-9 with TRBJ2-2, with TRBD2 identical over 11 bases. This CDR3 has 16 residues. Germline trimming cut 5 bases from V and 0 bases from J; bases unmatched to any gene: 2. Per germline, CDR1 SEHNR and CDR2 FQNEAQ (reference sequence). The CDR3 DNA reads TGTGCCAGCAGCGGTAGCGGGAGGGCGAACACCGGGGAGCTGTTTTTT. As protein: CASSGSGRANTGELFF.

The gene calls are TRBV9 and TRBJ1-3; D call uncertain. Between the trimmed V and J ends, which lost 3 bases and 0 bases, there was a span of 7 bases. CDR1 SGDLS and CDR2 YYNGEE come from the germline V gene. This CDR3 spans 14 amino acids. CDR3 sequence reads: CASSAASSGNTIYF. The CDR3 nucleotides are TGTGCCAGCAGCGCAGCGAGCTCTGGAAACACCATATATTTT.

The chain employs TRBV7-2 and TRBJ1-3, with D perhaps matching TRBD1 (6 bases). The V and J ends lost 4 bases and 4 bases respectively, with 14 bases between them. This CDR3 has 15 residues. Germline V CDR1 and CDR2: SGHTA, FQGNSA. The CDR3 is CASSSADSHGNTIYF. CDR3 coding DNA: TGTGCCAGCAGCTCCGCGGACAGCCACGGAAACACCATATATTTT.

The chain recombines TRBV9 with TRBJ1-6; maybe TRBD1 (6 bases). Germline V gene lookup returns CDR1 SGDLS and CDR2 YYNGEE. The V end lost 8 bases, the J end lost 7 bases, and 25 bases lay between the germline ends. This CDR3 has 17 residues. Written as DNA, the CDR3 is TGTGCCAGTTCTTTTAAAACAGGGAAGGTGGGGAATTCACCCCTCCACTTT. This gives the protein CASSFKTGKVGNSPLHF.

The chain employs TRBV5-5 and TRBJ1-5, with 7 positions matching TRBD1. The junction had 2 bases not matched to a gene; V was cut back by 4 bases and J by 4 bases. In germline, CDR1 is SGHKS, CDR2 YYEKEE (reference sequence). CDR3 length: 13 amino acids. This chain's CDR3 is CASSRQGNQPQHF. The DNA for the CDR3 is TGTGCCAGCAGCAGACAGGGAAATCAGCCCCAGCATTTT.

The chain joins TRBV9 to TRBJ2-3; D ambiguous. Trimming left V 4 bases short and J 6 bases short, with 15 bases between. From germline, CDR1 is SGDLS and CDR2 YYNGEE. The CDR3 totals 14 residues. For the CDR3, the DNA is TGTGCCAGCAGCTTCCGCCCCACGGAGGATACGCAGTATTTT. Translation: CASSFRPTEDTQYF.

The V gene is TRBV5-1, the J gene TRBJ2-5; tentative D call: TRBD2 (7 bases). Germline loops: CDR1 SGHRS, CDR2 YFSETQ. CDR3 length: 14 residues. With 2 bases removed from V and 1 base from J, the gap between germline ends came to 9 bases. Here the CDR3 reads CASSLGGAQETQYF. The CDR3 DNA follows: TGCGCCAGCAGCTTAGGGGGGGCCCAAGAGACCCAGTACTTC.

This chain uses TRBV19 with TRBJ2-6; D is unclear. From germline, CDR1 is LNHDA and CDR2 SQIVND (reference sequence). The CDR3 runs to 16 residues. The V end lost 7 bases, the J end lost 0 bases, and 13 bases lay between the germline ends. For the CDR3, the DNA is TGTGCCAGTAACTTCGGCGGCGGCTCTGGGGCCAACGTCCTGACTTTC. Translating it yields CASNFGGGSGANVLTF.

This clone was recorded only once. V and J are TRBV2 and TRBJ1-1; D is ambiguous. The germline V gene has CDR1 SNHLY and CDR2 FYNNEI. V was clipped by 1 base and J by 6 bases, with 12 bases between them. The CDR3 has 14 amino acids. The CDR3 DNA reads as TGTGCCAGCAGTGAAGATCGATTAAGAGCTGAAGCTTTCTTT. Translation gives CASSEDRLRAEAFF.

The rearrangement joins TRBV4-3 to TRBJ2-7, with 16 bases that match TRBD2. After removal of 9 bases from V and 1 base from J, the junction contained 6 bases not matched to a gene. Germline assignment: CDR1 LGHNA and CDR2 YSLEER. There are 16 residues in the CDR3. CDR3 in DNA: TGCGCCAGGCCGGGACTAGCGGGAGGGTGGTCCTACGAGCAGTACTTC. Translated, it gives CARPGLAGGWSYEQYF.

The gene calls are TRBV19 and TRBJ2-7; the D is unclear. Germline CDR1 and CDR2: LNHDA and SQIVND (reference sequence). The CDR3 contains 15 residues. Trimming stripped 2 bases from V and 0 bases from J, with 11 bases between. In nucleotides, the CDR3 is TGTGCCAGTAGTATAAACTTCCCTACCTCCTACGAGCAGTACTTC. This codes for CASSINFPTSYEQYF.

The chain combines TRBV10-3 with TRBJ1-1, with 7 nucleotides matching TRBD1. The CDR3 is made up of 17 amino acids. V lost 4 bases, J lost 7 bases, and 18 bases stayed unmatched. Looked up from germline, CDR1 is ENHRY and CDR2 is SYGVKD. The CDR3, as DNA: TGTGCCATCAGTGTGGACAGGTCCCTCCTAAAGCCAAATGAAGCTTTCTTT. Translated: CAISVDRSLLKPNEAFF.

V usage is TRBV6-4 and J usage is TRBJ2-7; possible D gene TRBD2, 5 bases. The CDR3 length is 13 residues. The V and J ends lost 1 base and 3 bases respectively, with 7 bases between them. Germline V gene data show CDR1 as MRHNA and CDR2 as SNTAGT. As DNA, the CDR3 is TGTGCCAGCAGTGACTTCGCGGGCTACGAGCAGTACTTC. Residues: CASSDFAGYEQYF.

This chain connects TRBV6-5 to TRBJ1-6, with D maybe TRBD1 (5 bases). The CDR3 has 16 residues. Germline V gene sequence: CDR1 MNHEY, CDR2 SVGAGI. V shed 4 bases and J shed 7 bases, with 17 bases lying between them. In nucleotides, the CDR3 is TGTGCCAGCAGTTTCCGGGACTCCCTGAACAATTCACCCCTCCACTTT. Its translation is CASSFRDSLNNSPLHF.